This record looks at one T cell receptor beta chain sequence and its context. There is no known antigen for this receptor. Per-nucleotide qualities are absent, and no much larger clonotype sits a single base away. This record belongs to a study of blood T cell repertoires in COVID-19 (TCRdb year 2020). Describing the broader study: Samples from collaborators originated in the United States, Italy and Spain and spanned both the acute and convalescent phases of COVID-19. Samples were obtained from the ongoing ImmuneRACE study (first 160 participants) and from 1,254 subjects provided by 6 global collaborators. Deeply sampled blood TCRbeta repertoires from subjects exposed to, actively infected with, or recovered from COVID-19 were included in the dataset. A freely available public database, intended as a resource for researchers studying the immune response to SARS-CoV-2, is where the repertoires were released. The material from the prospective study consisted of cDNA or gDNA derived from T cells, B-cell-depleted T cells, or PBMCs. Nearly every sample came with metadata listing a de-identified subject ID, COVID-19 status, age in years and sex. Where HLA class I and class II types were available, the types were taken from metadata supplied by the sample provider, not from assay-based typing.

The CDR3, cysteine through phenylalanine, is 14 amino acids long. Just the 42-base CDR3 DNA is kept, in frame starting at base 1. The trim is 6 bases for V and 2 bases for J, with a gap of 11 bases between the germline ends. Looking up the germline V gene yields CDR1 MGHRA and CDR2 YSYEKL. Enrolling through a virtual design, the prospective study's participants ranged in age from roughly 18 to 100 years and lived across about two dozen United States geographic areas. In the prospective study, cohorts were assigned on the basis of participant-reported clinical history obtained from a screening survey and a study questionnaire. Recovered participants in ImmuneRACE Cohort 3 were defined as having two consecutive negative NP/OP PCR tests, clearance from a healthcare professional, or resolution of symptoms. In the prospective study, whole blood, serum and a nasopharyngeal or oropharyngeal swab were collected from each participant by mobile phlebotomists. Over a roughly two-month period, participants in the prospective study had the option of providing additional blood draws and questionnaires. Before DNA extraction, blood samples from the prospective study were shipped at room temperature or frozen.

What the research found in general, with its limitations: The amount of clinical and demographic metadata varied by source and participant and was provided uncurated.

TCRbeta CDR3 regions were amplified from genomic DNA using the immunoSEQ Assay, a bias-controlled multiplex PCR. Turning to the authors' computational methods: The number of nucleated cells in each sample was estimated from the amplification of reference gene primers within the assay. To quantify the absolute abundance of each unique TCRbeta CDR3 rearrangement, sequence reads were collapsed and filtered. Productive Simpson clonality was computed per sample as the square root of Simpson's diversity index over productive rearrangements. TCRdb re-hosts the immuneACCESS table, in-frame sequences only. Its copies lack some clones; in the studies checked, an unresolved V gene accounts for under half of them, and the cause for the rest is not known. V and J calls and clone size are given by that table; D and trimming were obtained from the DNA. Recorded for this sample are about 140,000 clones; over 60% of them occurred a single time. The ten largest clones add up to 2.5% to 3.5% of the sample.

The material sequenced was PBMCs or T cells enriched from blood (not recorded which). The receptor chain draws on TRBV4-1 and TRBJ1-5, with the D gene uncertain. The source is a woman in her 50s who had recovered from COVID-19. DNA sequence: TGCGCCAGCAGTGCGGGCCTTGGCAATCAGCCCCAGCATTTT. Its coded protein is CASSAGLGNQPQHF.